Sequencing of this T cell receptor (beta chain) was carried out in a study of response to subunit inactivated influenza vaccine. A note on this clonotype: Its target is not known.

The CDR3 covers 15 residues. Germline V gene data show CDR1 as SGHTA and CDR2 as FQGNSA. Trimming pared 5 bases from V and 3 bases from J, leaving 14 bases between. Regarding the study as a whole: Authors suggested few new T cells are recruited by each seasonal influenza vaccination.

One entry per CDR3 protein, called by TCRdb with MiXCR from the RT-PCR reads. The table has some 850,000 distinct CDR3 sequences, around 18% seen once; the top ten hold 11%. This clonotype was obtained from a man between 45 and 60 years old who received an inactivated influenza vaccine. The V and J genes are TRBV7-2 and TRBJ2-1; D gene ambiguous. Sequencing was performed on PBMCs from blood, taken more than 4 days after vaccination. The CDR3 protein is CASSPDGRFYNEQFF. The CDR3 DNA reads TGTGCCAGCAGCCCGGACGGCCGCTTCTACAATGAGCAGTTCTTC. The full variable domain, rest sourced from reference TRBV7-2 and TRBJ2-1, is GAGVSQSPSNKVTEKGKDVELRCDPISGHTALYWYRQSLGQGLEFLIYFQGNSAPDKSGLPSDRFSAERTGGSVSTLTIQRTQQEDSAVYLCASSPDGRFYNEQFFGPGTRLTVL.